This TCR beta chain came from a study of T-cell memory formation after mild COVID-19 (dated by TCRdb to the early 2020s). Turning to the overall study: TCR sequence clusters from the two donors were found to be largely donor specific. In a couple of donors, T-cell clones that expanded and contracted after mild COVID-19 were followed by sequencing TCRalpha and TCRbeta repertoires longitudinally. Two young, previously healthy adult volunteers made up the cohort, one male and one female.

At the junction V is shortened by 6 bases and J by 0 bases, with 15 bases in between. The CDR3 goes from the cysteine to the phenylalanine over 15 residues. Only the CDR3 portion is preserved as DNA: 45 bases, with reading frame beginning at the first base. Ficoll-Paque density gradient centrifugation was the method used to isolate PBMCs. On this clonotype: Which antigen it targets is not known. No base quality information exists; no much larger clone differs at one position.

Results the study describes overall, beyond this receptor: Contracting CD4+ clones appeared mostly in the CM and EM memory subsets, whereas CD8+ clones were enriched in EMRA. The study included only a couple of mild cases, and larger cohorts that include severe cases with pre-infection samples were judged to be necessary. SARS-CoV-2 specificity of the second-wave clones peaking on day 37 was not confirmed. Clones that contracted from day 15 to 85 showed balanced CD4/CD8 phenotypes, whereas a second wave of clones that expanded from day 15 to 37 leaned towards CD4+. Some responding clones were detected in pre-infection memory, which suggested that pre-existing cross-reactive memory T cells had joined the SARS-CoV-2 response.

The sequencing machine was an Illumina NovaSeq 6000. TCRalpha and TCRbeta cDNA libraries were constructed by 5'RACE with constant-segment primers, with sample barcodes and unique molecular identifiers being introduced. Trizol reagent was used to extract RNA from every sample. The libraries were amplified in two PCR steps, and the second step added a second sample barcode and Illumina TruSeq adapters. The libraries were sequenced on an Illumina NovaSeq using 2 x 150 bp paired-end reads. In the original analysis: Demultiplexing of reads and collapsing into UMI-guided consensus sequences were performed with migec v1.2.7. Using mixcr v2.1.11, the UMI consensuses were aligned to TRA and TRB V and J templates and assembled into clonotypes. Expanded or contracted clonotypes were those called significant by both edgeR and NoisET, with noise models trained on biological replicates. edgeR calls used a false discovery rate-adjusted p below 0.01 and a log2 fold-change threshold of 1. As an exploratory analysis of dynamics, max-normalized trajectories of the 1000 most abundant clonotypes were examined with PCA combined with hierarchical clustering. Separately sequenced CD4+ and CD8+ repertoires were used to assign a CD4 or CD8 phenotype to each responding clone. TCRdb took the public reads, trimmed them with fastp at Q25, ran MiXCR for clone calling and kept in-frame beta chains. Rows matching on CDR3 protein sequence are summarized as one entry with the most common DNA and genes. TCRdb's processing, not the authors', yielded these V and J calls. The sample has under 200,000 distinct CDR3 sequences on record, 11% of them singletons. The ten largest make up 3.5% to 4.5% of the sample.

The chain is assembled from TRBV12-3 or TRBV12-4 and TRBJ2-7, with the D assignment possibly TRBD1 or TRBD2, given 7 matching bases for each. The TCR sequence derives from a man between 18 and 29 years old who had mild COVID-19 (a few samples of this study predate the infection). The sample titles of this study are shuffled in the database, so cell type and time point are left out; the donor was told from shared clones. The source material was PBMCs or a T cell subset sorted from them (not recorded which). Here the CDR3 is given as CASRTGRDGSYEQYF. The DNA sequence follows: TGTGCCAGCAGGACAGGGAGGGACGGCTCCTACGAGCAGTACTTC.